Listed here are 30 T cell receptor beta chains from one sample, sequenced in a study of blood T cell repertoires in COVID-19. The assay was immunoSEQ multiplex PCR, and TCRdb's table has in-frame clones only and misses some. The data hold roughly 53,000 clones, with 85% to 90% observed a single time. The sequenced material came from peripheral blood. Receptors originate from a human donor in a cohort sampled during active COVID-19.

The chain employs TRBV18 and TRBJ1-6; D not resolved. Germline assignment: CDR1 KGHSH and CDR2 LQKENI. CDR3 length: 16 amino acids. V shed 1 base and J shed 7 bases, with 14 bases lying between them. The CDR3 sequence is CASSPRRSGANSPLHF. The DNA for the CDR3 is TGTGCCAGCTCACCACGAAGGAGCGGCGCAAATTCACCCCTCCACTTT.

This chain joins TRBV2 and TRBJ2-1; 10 nucleotides agree with TRBD1. The trim removed 4 bases at V and 3 bases at J, leaving 0 bases unmatched. The length of the CDR3 is 14 residues. The germline V gene has CDR1 SNHLY and CDR2 FYNNEI. The DNA for the CDR3 is TGTGCCAGCAGTGGGGACAGGGGCTACAATGAGCAGTTCTTC. Translated, it gives CASSGDRGYNEQFF.

V and J are TRBV12-3 or TRBV12-4 and TRBJ2-1; tentative D call: TRBD1 (5 bases). The length of the CDR3 is 11 residues. V gave up 5 bases and J gave up 11 bases, with 10 bases separating them. CDR3 protein: CASSLDSQQFF. The CDR3 DNA reads TGTGCCAGCAGTCTCGACAGTCAGCAGTTCTTC.

The chain carries TRBV18 and TRBJ2-7; the match to TRBD2 covers 7 bases. Losses at the gene ends were 1 base for V and 0 bases for J; bases not matched to a gene: 6. The CDR3 has 16 amino acids. The V gene's germline CDR1 is KGHSH and CDR2 LQKENI. CDR3 nucleotides: TGTGCCAGCTCACCACAAGGACTAGGGGTCTCCTACGAGCAGTACTTC. Protein product: CASSPQGLGVSYEQYF.

This chain joins TRBV5-8 and TRBJ2-7; 7 nucleotides match TRBD1. Trimming took 1 base from V and 2 from J; bases not matched to a gene: 6. The CDR3 sequence is 15 residues long. Germline-derived CDR1 and CDR2 are SGHTS and YDEGEE. CDR3 in amino acids: CASSLLTGVAYEQYF. CDR3 coding DNA: TGTGCCAGCAGCTTGTTAACAGGGGTTGCCTACGAGCAGTACTTC.

The gene calls are TRBV18 and TRBJ2-1; TRBD1 aligns across 8 bases. The CDR3 is 15 amino acids. Trimming removed 6 bases from V and 6 bases from J; junction bases left unmatched: 10. CDR1 is KGHSH and CDR2 is LQKENI in the germline V gene. The CDR3 protein is CASSEGTGRFNEQFF. The CDR3 DNA is TGTGCCAGCTCCGAAGGGACAGGTCGATTCAATGAGCAGTTCTTC.

The V call is TRBV6-5, the J call TRBJ1-1, with TRBD1 matching over 8 bases. CDR3 length: 14 amino acids. Germline lookup yields CDR1 MNHEY and CDR2 SVGAGI. Unmatched junction bases numbered 6, after V lost 7 bases and J lost 2 bases. CDR3 region: CASKRDRSNTEAFF. The CDR3 nucleotides are TGTGCCAGCAAGCGGGACAGGAGTAACACTGAAGCTTTCTTT.

The chain joins TRBV5-6 to TRBJ2-7, with D maybe TRBD1 (5 bases). This CDR3 has 13 amino acids. The V gene lost 3 bases and the J gene lost 2 bases, with 9 bases spanning the gap. From germline, CDR1 is SGHDT and CDR2 YYEEEE. Written as DNA, the CDR3 is TGTGCCAGCAGCTCACAGGTAACCTACGAGCAGTACTTC. It encodes CASSSQVTYEQYF.

The chain combines TRBV6-2 or TRBV6-3 with TRBJ2-1; 9 nucleotides agree with TRBD2. CDR3 size: 16 residues. CDR1 is MNHEY, CDR2 SVGEGT, per germline. V shed 6 bases and J 2 bases; nucleotides not matched to a gene: 8. In nucleotides, the CDR3 is TGTGCCAGCAGCCGCTCTAGCGGGGACCCCTACAATGAGCAGTTCTTC. Translating it yields CASSRSSGDPYNEQFF.

The CDR3 region is CAISDRTGSGNTIYF. In DNA form, the CDR3 reads TGTGCCATCAGTGACCGAACAGGGTCTGGAAACACCATATATTTT. The J gene is TRBJ1-3, the V gene TRBV10-3; D may be TRBD1 (6 bases). CDR1 ENHRY and CDR2 SYGVKD come from the germline V gene. Trimming took 3 bases from V and 1 from J, leaving 10 bases between them. CDR3 length equals 15 residues.

This clone has more than one count but fewer than ten. Other DNA sequences in the same sample also yield this CDR3. The chain links TRBV27 to TRBJ1-2; 7 bases fit TRBD1. Trimming removed 4 bases from V and 0 bases from J; junction bases left unmatched: 2. The CDR3 is 14 amino acids. The germline CDR1 and CDR2 sequences are MNHEY and SMNVEV (reference sequence). In nucleotides, the CDR3 is TGTGCCAGCAGTTGGGACAGCACTAACTATGGCTACACCTTC. Protein: CASSWDSTNYGYTF.

The chain combines TRBV3-1 (or the pseudogene TRBV3-2) with TRBJ1-3; D ambiguous. The length of the CDR3 is 15 residues. V was shortened by 3 bases and J by 4 bases, with 13 bases between the two germline ends. Per the germline V gene, CDR1 is LGHDT and CDR2 is YNNKEL (reference sequence). CDR3 loop: CASSQSGFAGNTIYF. The CDR3 DNA reads as TGTGCCAGCAGCCAGTCCGGTTTTGCGGGAAACACCATATATTTT.

The chain is built from TRBV12-5 and TRBJ2-1, with no clear D. Germline assignment: CDR1 LGHNT and CDR2 FRNRAP. The length of the CDR3 is 13 residues. V lost 7 bases and J lost 4, with 11 bases in between. The DNA for the CDR3 is TGTGCTAGTGAGGAGTGGCGGTACAATGAGCAGTTCTTC. Protein sequence: CASEEWRYNEQFF.

The chain uses TRBV4-1 and TRBJ2-1; 12 bases match TRBD2. V gave up 4 bases and J gave up 2 bases; unmatched junction bases: 6. Germline V CDR1 and CDR2: MGHRA, YSYEKL. The CDR3 is 17 residues long. In DNA form, the CDR3 reads TGCGCCAGCAGCCTGAGGACTAGCGGGACTACCTACAATGAGCAGTTCTTC. It encodes CASSLRTSGTTYNEQFF.

The chain joins TRBV29-1 to TRBJ2-5; the match to TRBD1 covers 7 bases. With V trimmed by 7 bases and J by 7 bases, 6 bases remained unmatched. This CDR3 has 11 residues. Germline lookup yields CDR1 SQVTM and CDR2 ANQGSEA. In DNA form, the CDR3 reads TGCAGCGCCGACAGGGTGGTGACCCAGTACTTC. Translation gives CSADRVVTQYF.

The V gene is TRBV19, the J gene TRBJ1-2; 8 bases are a match to TRBD1. The ends lost 6 bases at V and 1 base at J; junction bases unmatched: 4. CDR1 is LNHDA, CDR2 SQIVND, per germline (reference sequence). The length of the CDR3 is 14 residues. The CDR3 DNA reads as TGTGCCAGTAGCCTGGACAGGGATAACTATGGCTACACCTTC. Translation: CASSLDRDNYGYTF.

With regard to this clone: The junction departs from the called germline gene at one end, perhaps through a read error. This chain uses TRBV19 with TRBJ1-6; D uncertain. The CDR3 extends over 15 amino acids. Germline V lookup: CDR1 LNHDA, CDR2 SQIVND (reference sequence). The CDR3 nucleotides are TGTGCCAGTAAGGCAAGCAAAGACTATAATTCACCCTTCCACTTT. It yields the protein CASKASKDYNSPFHF.

J is TRBJ1-2 and V is TRBV7-9; TRBD1 agrees at 11 bases. The CDR3 loop spans 14 amino acids. The germline V gene has CDR1 SEHNR and CDR2 FQNEAQ (reference sequence). The V gene end was trimmed by 5 bases and the J gene end by 4 bases; junction bases not matched to a gene: 3. The CDR3 reads CASSGTGGAYGYTF. CDR3 sequence (DNA): TGTGCCAGCAGCGGGACAGGGGGAGCCTATGGCTACACCTTC.

The gene calls are TRBV5-1 and TRBJ1-3; 9 nucleotides align to TRBD1. Trimming removed 4 bases from V and 4 bases from J; junction bases left unmatched: 6. There are 15 residues in the CDR3. Germline V CDR1 and CDR2: SGHRS, YFSETQ. Here the CDR3 DNA reads TGCGCCAGCAGCGAAGGACAGGGGATCGGAAACACCATATATTTT. Amino acid sequence: CASSEGQGIGNTIYF.

The CDR3 DNA reads TGTGCCAGCAGTTTGTACAGGGGAGGAGAGACCCAGTACTTC. Translating gives CASSLYRGGETQYF. The chain recombines TRBV28 with TRBJ2-5, with a weak D call TRBD1 (7 bases). This CDR3 is built from 14 residues. Deletions cut 3 bases from V and 4 bases from J, with 12 bases between. Germline CDR1 reads MDHEN; CDR2 reads SYDVKM.

The chain couples TRBV6-5 to TRBJ2-7; 8 positions match TRBD1. V lost 5 bases and J lost 6; bases outside the gene matches: 9. The germline CDR1 and CDR2 sequences are MNHEY and SVGAGI. The CDR3 consists of 14 residues. CDR3 in amino acids: CASSLAGGSGEQYF. The CDR3 DNA reads as TGTGCCAGCAGTCTCGCAGGGGGCTCCGGCGAGCAGTACTTC.

The chain couples TRBV4-2 to TRBJ2-1; 11 positions agree with TRBD2. The CDR3 loop spans 15 amino acids. Trimming took 3 bases from V and 10 from J; bases not matched to a gene: 8. Germline CDR1 reads LGHNA; CDR2 reads YNFKEQ. Here the CDR3 reads CASSQGLADTEEQFF. CDR3 DNA sequence: TGTGCCAGCAGCCAGGGACTAGCGGACACTGAGGAGCAGTTCTTC.

This chain connects TRBV29-1 to TRBJ2-2, with TRBD1 matching 11 bases. CDR3 length equals 14 residues. Germline assignment: CDR1 SQVTM and CDR2 ANQGSEA. The V gene end was trimmed by 5 bases and the J gene end by 13 bases; junction bases not matched to a gene: 12. CDR3 coding DNA: TGCAGCGTTTATGGGGCGGGACAGGGGGACCGGCTGTTTTTT. Its translation is CSVYGAGQGDRLFF.

This chain joins TRBV6-5 and TRBJ1-6, with 9 bases aligning to TRBD1. This CDR3 region has 13 residues. V trimming: 6 bases; J trimming: 10 bases; junction bases outside the gene matches: 4. The germline gives CDR1 MNHEY, CDR2 SVGAGI. In DNA, the CDR3 is TGTGCCAGCAGAGGGGACAGGGACTCACCCCTCCACTTT. It is translated as CASRGDRDSPLHF.

This chain joins TRBV18 and TRBJ1-1; D call uncertain. The CDR3 sequence is 15 residues long. Germline V lookup: CDR1 KGHSH, CDR2 LQKENI. V was shortened by 1 base and J by 0 bases, with 9 bases between the two germline ends. CDR3 protein: CASSPRPNMNTEAFF. The CDR3 DNA sequence: TGTGCCAGCTCACCACGTCCGAACATGAACACTGAAGCTTTCTTT.

Written as DNA, the CDR3 is TGTGCCACCAGTGAATACCACCACTCGAACAATGAGCAGTTCTTC. Translated: CATSEYHHSNNEQFF. The genes are TRBV24-1 and TRBJ2-1; D not resolved. The CDR3 contains 15 residues. Germline V CDR1 and CDR2: KGHDR, SFDVKD. Trimming left V 4 bases short and J 5 bases short, with 14 bases between.

The CDR3 loop is CASSSDWTSGRMGEQYF. The DNA of the CDR3 is TGTGCCAGCAGCTCCGACTGGACGAGCGGGAGGATGGGGGAGCAGTACTTC. The chain carries TRBV7-2 and TRBJ2-7; 9 nucleotides align to TRBD2. CDR3 length equals 17 residues. Germline V gene lookup returns CDR1 SGHTA and CDR2 FQGNSA. V dropped 4 bases and J dropped 7; count of bases not matched to a gene: 17. Drawing the rest from reference TRBV7-2 and TRBJ2-7, the complete variable domain is GAGVSQSPSNKVTEKGKDVELRCDPISGHTALYWYRQSLGQGLEFLIYFQGNSAPDKSGLPSDRFSAERTGGSVSTLTIQRTQQEDSAVYLCASSSDWTSGRMGEQYFGPGTRLTVT.

This clone was recorded once. This rearrangement joins TRBV19 to TRBJ2-5, with 10 bases fitting TRBD2. Per germline, CDR1 LNHDA and CDR2 SQIVND (reference sequence). The CDR3 is made up of 16 amino acids. V was pared by 3 bases and J by 5 bases, with 9 bases of the junction left unmatched. The CDR3 sequence is CASSIGLAGVIETQYF. CDR3 sequence (DNA): TGTGCCAGTAGTATCGGGCTAGCGGGAGTGATCGAGACCCAGTACTTC. Full variable domain (remainder filled in from reference TRBV19 and TRBJ2-5): DGGITQSPKYLFRKEGQNVTLSCEQNLNHDAMYWYRQDPGQGLRLIYYSQIVNDFQKGDIAEGYSVSREKKESFPLTVTSAQKNPTAFYLCASSIGLAGVIETQYFGPGTRLLVL.

V and J are TRBV2 and TRBJ2-3; tentative D call: TRBD1 (6 bases). The germline gives CDR1 SNHLY, CDR2 FYNNEI. The CDR3 is 13 amino acids. V lost 6 bases to trimming and J lost 6 bases, with 13 bases between them. CDR3 nucleotides: TGTGCCAGCAGGAACAGGGCCGTGGATACGCAGTATTTT. It translates to CASRNRAVDTQYF.

V usage is TRBV5-1 and J usage is TRBJ2-5; TRBD1 might be the D (5 bases). Germline V lookup: CDR1 SGHRS, CDR2 YFSETQ. Between the trimmed V and J ends, which lost 0 bases and 1 base, there was a span of 7 bases. The CDR3 has 14 residues. CDR3 region: CASSLATGQETQYF. The CDR3 DNA follows: TGCGCCAGCAGCTTGGCAACAGGCCAAGAGACCCAGTACTTC.